These 6 T cell receptor beta chains originate from one sample sequenced in a study of T cell responses to AZD1222 COVID-19 vaccine. Clones were read by immunoSEQ multiplex PCR, and TCRdb kept only the in-frame ones, dropping some. The profile shows around 100,000 clones, 88% of them singletons. This specimen consisted of peripheral blood, obtained on day 0 of AZD1222 vaccination. The receptors were sampled from an adult in good health.

CDR3 region: CASSFRTGGFDEQYF. CDR3 bases: TGTGCCAGCAGCTTTCGGACAGGGGGTTTCGACGAGCAGTACTTC. The V call is TRBV7-2, the J call TRBJ2-7; 10 bases map to TRBD1. This CDR3 has 15 residues. V shed 3 bases and J 5 bases; nucleotides not matched to a gene: 7. Germline V gives CDR1 SGHTA, CDR2 FQGNSA. Based on the CDR3 plus reference TRBV7-2 and TRBJ2-7, the full variable domain is GAGVSQSPSNKVTEKGKDVELRCDPISGHTALYWYRQSLGQGLEFLIYFQGNSAPDKSGLPSDRFSAERTGGSVSTLTIQRTQQEDSAVYLCASSFRTGGFDEQYFGPGTRLTVT.

This sequence joins TRBV7-9 and TRBJ2-1; D is ambiguous. Germline values: CDR1 SEHNR, CDR2 FQNEAQ (reference sequence). Trimming pared 1 base from V and 4 bases from J, leaving 8 bases between. This CDR3 has 14 residues. The CDR3 protein is CASSLGSDYNEQFF. The DNA for the CDR3 is TGTGCCAGCAGCTTAGGGTCAGATTACAATGAGCAGTTCTTC. Using reference TRBV7-9 and TRBJ2-1 for the parts outside the CDR3, the full variable domain is DTGVSQNPRHKITKRGQNVTFRCDPISEHNRLYWYRQTLGQGPEFLTYFQNEAQLEKSRLLSDRFSAERPKGSFSTLEIQRTEQGDSAMYLCASSLGSDYNEQFFGPGTRLTVL.

V usage is TRBV24-1 and J usage is TRBJ1-4; 9 bases map to TRBD1. V lost 2 bases to trimming and J lost 6 bases; unmatched junction nucleotides: 6. Germline-derived CDR1 and CDR2 are KGHDR and SFDVKD. The CDR3 contains 16 residues. This chain's CDR3 is CATSDSPGQGDEKLFF. CDR3 in DNA: TGTGCCACCAGTGATTCCCCGGGACAGGGAGATGAAAAACTGTTTTTT.

In its sample, this clone was seen once. This chain joins TRBV25-1 and TRBJ2-1, with 8 bases lining up with TRBD2. Losses at the gene ends were 2 bases for V and 5 bases for J; bases not matched to a gene: 8. Germline CDR1 is MGHDK and CDR2 is SYGVNS. The CDR3 extends over 16 amino acids. CDR3: CASSEGAGGPHNEQFF. The CDR3 bases are TGTGCCAGCAGTGAAGGGGCGGGAGGCCCCCACAATGAGCAGTTCTTC.

This chain joins TRBV10-3 and TRBJ2-7; 7 bases are a match to TRBD1. The length of the CDR3 is 14 residues. With V trimmed by 6 bases and J by 4 bases, 9 bases remained unmatched. The V gene's germline CDR1 is ENHRY and CDR2 SYGVKD. CDR3 region: CAISRQGAEYEQYF. The DNA for the CDR3 is TGTGCCATCAGCCGACAGGGTGCTGAATACGAGCAGTACTTC.

The chain is built from TRBV5-5 and TRBJ1-1; D uncertain. V was clipped by 1 base and J by 0 bases, with 4 bases between them. Per germline, CDR1 SGHKS and CDR2 YYEKEE (reference sequence). The CDR3 loop spans 13 amino acids. CDR3 DNA sequence: TGTGCCAGCAGCTTGAGTGTGAACACTGAAGCTTTCTTT. This sequence encodes CASSLSVNTEAFF. Full variable domain (missing parts from reference TRBV5-5 and TRBJ1-1): DAGVTQSPTHLIKTRGQQVTLRCSPISGHKSVSWYQQVLGQGPQFIFQYYEKEERGRGNFPDRFSARQFPNYSSELNVNALLLGDSALYLCASSLSVNTEAFFGQGTRLTVV.